The clone carrying this T cell receptor beta chain was seen a single time. This sample is drawn from a study of blood T cell repertoires in COVID-19. Study summary: Researchers got acute and convalescent COVID-19 samples from the United States, Italy and Spain. Sources were T cells, B-cell-depleted T cells, or PBMCs; the material itself was cDNA or gDNA.

Under the authors' procedure: Researchers report that nucleated cell counts were estimated from reference gene primer amplification. Generated by immunoSEQ multiplex PCR, the TCRdb table keeps only in-frame clones and is missing some. Clonal size and the V and J genes are those of that table, whereas D and trimming came from the DNA. The sample holds about 75,000 clones, around nine tenths seen once. With 1 base clipped from V and 7 bases from J, the junction kept 9 bases outside the gene matches. The CDR3 covers 15 residues. Looked up from germline, CDR1 is LGHDT and CDR2 is YNNKEL (reference sequence).

Sequencing was carried out using peripheral blood. This sequence originates from a human donor in a cohort sampled during active COVID-19. The chain carries TRBV3-1 (or the pseudogene TRBV3-2) and TRBJ2-7; 8 nucleotides align to TRBD1. The CDR3 DNA reads as TGTGCCAGCAGCCAAGGGGCAGGGGGCTTTGGGGAGCAGTACTTC. It translates to CASSQGAGGFGEQYF.